The text below deals with one T cell receptor beta chain. The antigen is undetermined. The CDR3 has 11 residues. Trimming removed 1 base from V and 5 bases from J, with 2 bases in between. The V gene's germline CDR1 is SGHAT and CDR2 FQNNGV. The sample is drawn from a study of high-grade serous ovarian cancer treatment subgroups. Turning to the study itself: Samples averaged roughly 15,000 reads and roughly 7,500 unique TCR beta rearrangements.

Study findings and constraints: Clonal relatedness tracked neoantigen level, and by trend copy number and mutation load. Spatial context was lost because tumors were sequenced in bulk. Repertoire analysis covered CDR3 alone, not CDR1 or CDR2.

Tumor samples were obtained before definitive surgery or chemotherapy. Sequenced by immunoSEQ multiplex PCR; TCRdb stores in-frame clones only, minus some. Of about 6,800 clones listed, roughly 85% are singletons. This sequence was found in a human donor with high-grade serous ovarian cancer. J is TRBJ2-5 and V is TRBV11-2, with unresolved D. The sample consisted of tumor tissue. The DNA of the CDR3 is TGTGCCAGCAGCTTAGGGGAGACCCAGTACTTC. It encodes CASSLGETQYF. The whole variable domain, filled in from reference TRBV11-2 and TRBJ2-5, reads EAGVAQSPRYKIIEKRQSVAFWCNPISGHATLYWYQQILGQGPKLLIQFQNNGVVDDSQLPKDRFSAERLKGVDSTLKIQPAKLEDSAVYLCASSLGETQYFGPGTRLLVL.